A single sample is the source of the 29 T cell receptor beta chains below, sequenced in a study of T cells in Graves' hyperthyroidism and ophthalmopathy. Amplification targeted TCR beta CDR3 regions from RNA transcripts. The HTBI primer set was used in a first-round RT-PCR of the TCR CDR3. TCRdb independently ran MiXCR on the multiplex PCR reads; one entry per CDR3 protein. The sample contains some 300,000 distinct CDR3 sequences, 16% of which appear only once. Sequenced input: blood. The receptor source for this set is a man aged 25 to 45 with Graves' hyperthyroidism.

This clonotype has ten or more counts. The rearrangement uses TRBV13 and TRBJ1-2; no reliable D call. Trimming shortened V by 5 bases and J by 4 bases, and 20 bases separated the two germline ends. The germline V gene has CDR1 PRHDT and CDR2 FYEKMQ (reference sequence). The CDR3 is made up of 16 amino acids. This chain's CDR3 is CASSLGPTLVGYGYTF. The CDR3 DNA reads TGTGCCAGCAGCCTCGGACCGACTCTCGTAGGCTATGGCTACACCTTC.

Of note for this clonotype: Being one base from a much bigger clone, this may be a read error. This chain links TRBV20-1 with TRBJ2-4; 12 bases agree with TRBD1. V gave up 2 bases and J gave up 11 bases; unmatched junction bases: 16. This CDR3 contains 17 residues. In germline, CDR1 is DFQATT, CDR2 SNEGSKA (reference sequence). CDR3 sequence: CSARSPGQGASGYVQYF. Written as DNA, the CDR3 is TGCAGTGCTAGATCCCCGGGACAGGGGGCGAGTGGATACGTTCAGTACTTC.

This clonotype was observed many times. The genes are TRBV12-5 and TRBJ2-7, with 9 bases aligning to TRBD2. Trimming at V came to 5 bases and at J to 3 bases, leaving 8 bases not matched to a gene. The CDR3 extends over 15 amino acids. Germline V lookup: CDR1 LGHNT, CDR2 FRNRAP. DNA of the CDR3: TGTGCTAGTGGTCACCCCGCTAGCGGGAACTACGAGCAGTACTTC. Its protein is CASGHPASGNYEQYF.

The table lists this clonotype with many counts. The chain joins TRBV7-8 to TRBJ2-7, with D tentatively TRBD1 (5 bases). CDR1 is SGHVS, CDR2 FQNEAQ, per germline. V was cut by 4 bases and J by 0 bases, with 13 bases left in between. This CDR3 region has 15 residues. CDR3 DNA sequence: TGTGCCAGCAGCTACCAGGGCTACCGCTCCTACGAGCAGTACTTC. Protein sequence: CASSYQGYRSYEQYF.

This clonotype was seen many times. The V and J genes are TRBV6-1 and TRBJ2-1; tentative D call: TRBD2 (5 bases). The CDR3 sequence is 13 residues long. Germline loops: CDR1 MNHNS, CDR2 SASEGT. V lost 5 bases and J 7 bases, leaving 12 bases between the germline ends. This CDR3 is CASSSRRGNEQFF. The CDR3 DNA sequence: TGTGCCAGCAGTTCCCGAAGAGGGAATGAGCAGTTCTTC.

This clonotype was detected only a few times. This chain links TRBV20-1 with TRBJ2-1, with 7 bases lining up with TRBD2. The CDR3 contains 14 residues. V lost 7 bases and J lost 1; bases outside the gene matches: 7. Germline V CDR1 and CDR2: DFQATT, SNEGSKA (reference sequence). CDR3 in DNA: TGCAGTGTAGTCCCAGCGGGGTCCTACAATGAGCAGTTCTTC. Amino acid sequence: CSVVPAGSYNEQFF.

The sample holds many counts of this clonotype. This chain uses TRBV20-1 with TRBJ1-2; D remains ambiguous. This CDR3 contains 12 residues. V was pared by 3 bases and J by 0 bases, with 5 bases between. Germline loops: CDR1 DFQATT, CDR2 SNEGSKA (reference sequence). CDR3 bases: TGCAGTGCTAGGACACCTAACTATGGCTACACCTTC. It encodes CSARTPNYGYTF.

The chain employs TRBV5-5 and TRBJ1-5, with D maybe TRBD1 (5 bases). The germline V gene encodes CDR1 SGHKS and CDR2 YYEKEE (reference sequence). There are 12 residues in the CDR3. The V end was cut by 5 bases, the J end by 4 bases, with 7 bases between. The CDR3 region has the DNA TGTGCCAGCAGGGAGGGGAATCAGCCCCAGCATTTT. Translation: CASREGNQPQHF.

The V and J genes are TRBV9 and TRBJ1-4, with unresolved D. Trimming shortened V by 2 bases and J by 3 bases, and 8 bases separated the two germline ends. The germline V gene encodes CDR1 SGDLS and CDR2 YYNGEE. CDR3 length: 14 residues. Here the CDR3 DNA reads TGTGCCAGCAGCGTGCCCGGTTCTAATGAAAAACTGTTTTTT. This codes for CASSVPGSNEKLFF.

The V gene is TRBV9, the J gene TRBJ2-2, with D perhaps matching TRBD1 (6 bases). The CDR3 contains 14 residues. CDR1 and CDR2 from the germline V gene are SGDLS and YYNGEE. V lost 7 bases to trimming and J lost 2 bases, with 12 bases between them. CDR3 in DNA: TGTGCCAGCCCCCGGGACACTAACACCGGGGAGCTGTTTTTT. Its translation is CASPRDTNTGELFF.

This clonotype was picked up many times. This rearrangement joins TRBV2 to TRBJ1-2, with D tentatively TRBD1 (6 bases). V shed 6 bases and J shed 14 bases, with 22 bases lying between them. The germline CDR1 and CDR2 sequences are SNHLY and FYNNEI. This CDR3 is 13 amino acids long. The CDR3 sequence: CASRELTGDSETF. The DNA of the CDR3 is TGTGCCAGCAGGGAGTTGACAGGTGATTCGGAGACCTTC.

CDR3: CSGSGAPYEQYF. In DNA, the CDR3 is TGCAGCGGTAGCGGGGCCCCCTACGAGCAGTACTTC. The V call is TRBV20-1, the J call TRBJ2-7; the match to TRBD2 covers 8 bases. The V gene's germline CDR1 is DFQATT and CDR2 SNEGSKA (reference sequence). The CDR3 length is 12 residues.

This chain joins TRBV11-2 and TRBJ2-3, with 9 bases identical to TRBD2. J was trimmed by 4 bases and V by 1 base; bases with no gene match: 3. Germline loops: CDR1 SGHAT, CDR2 FQNNGV. The CDR3 extends over 15 amino acids. CDR3 residues: CASSLGLADSDTQYF. The CDR3 nucleotides are TGTGCCAGCAGCTTAGGACTAGCGGACTCAGATACGCAGTATTTT.

This clonotype was seen more than once but under ten times. This CDR3 reads CASRRGPLGSSYEQYF. CDR3 DNA sequence: TGTGCCAGCAGACGGGGACCGCTCGGGAGTTCTTACGAGCAGTACTTC. The chain has TRBV7-9 and TRBJ2-7, with D tentatively TRBD2 (6 bases). Germline V lookup: CDR1 SEHNR, CDR2 FQNEAQ (reference sequence). There are 16 residues in the CDR3. V dropped 6 bases and J dropped 4 bases, with 22 bases sitting between them.

The chain links TRBV25-1 to TRBJ2-2; D possibly corresponds to TRBD2 (5 bases). Germline assignment: CDR1 MGHDK and CDR2 SYGVNS. The CDR3 covers 15 residues. The germline V and J ends were trimmed by 3 bases and 5 bases, with 13 bases remaining between them. CDR3 loop: CASSDPREWTGELFF. The CDR3 DNA follows: TGTGCCAGCAGTGATCCGAGGGAATGGACCGGGGAGCTGTTTTTT.

This rearrangement joins TRBV29-1 to TRBJ2-2; D is unclear. Trimming took 5 bases from V and 1 from J, leaving 8 bases between them. Germline CDR1 SQVTM, CDR2 ANQGSEA. The CDR3 contains 13 residues. CDR3 sequence reads: CSVWWGNTGELFF. CDR3 sequence (DNA): TGCAGCGTTTGGTGGGGGAACACCGGGGAGCTGTTTTTT.

This chain uses TRBV19 with TRBJ1-3; D unclear. This CDR3 spans 12 amino acids. CDR1 LNHDA and CDR2 SQIVND come from the germline V gene (reference sequence). V gave up 2 bases and J gave up 4 bases, with 3 bases separating them. The DNA for the CDR3 is TGTGCCAGTAGTATATCCGGAAACACCATATATTTT. Protein: CASSISGNTIYF. The variable domain in full, with the rest retrieved from reference TRBV19 and TRBJ1-3, is DGGITQSPKYLFRKEGQNVTLSCEQNLNHDAMYWYRQDPGQGLRLIYYSQIVNDFQKGDIAEGYSVSREKKESFPLTVTSAQKNPTAFYLCASSISGNTIYFGEGSWLTVV.

There are many counts of this clonotype. The chain links TRBV27 to TRBJ2-1; 9 positions match TRBD2. V shed 3 bases, J shed 2 bases, and the junction held 5 bases outside the gene matches. CDR1 and CDR2 from the germline V gene are MNHEY and SMNVEV (reference sequence). This CDR3 has 16 residues. CDR3 sequence (DNA): TGTGCCAGCAGTTTTCCCAGCGGGAGGCCCTACAATGAGCAGTTCTTC. It specifies CASSFPSGRPYNEQFF.

Many counts were recorded for this clonotype. This chain uses TRBV12-3 or TRBV12-4 with TRBJ1-5; D gene ambiguous. The CDR3 extends over 14 amino acids. Trimming stripped 5 bases from V and 1 base from J, with 9 bases between. CDR3 region: CASSTGRSNQPQHF. The CDR3, as DNA: TGTGCCAGCAGTACGGGCCGGAGCAATCAGCCCCAGCATTTT.

V gene TRBV5-1 combines with J gene TRBJ2-1, with TRBD2 as a possible D gene (5 bases). Germline-derived CDR1 and CDR2 are SGHRS and YFSETQ. Trimming took off 0 bases at V and 9 bases at J, with 13 bases between the two ends. The length of the CDR3 is 14 residues. The CDR3, as DNA: TGCGCCAGCAGCTTGGACCCGAGGGCCCCTGAGCAGTTCTTC. Its translation is CASSLDPRAPEQFF.

There are many counts of this clonotype. This chain joins TRBV6-1 and TRBJ2-6; no reliable D call. V was cut by 2 bases and J by 2 bases, with 4 bases left in between. The CDR3 has 14 amino acids. Germline V lookup: CDR1 MNHNS, CDR2 SASEGT. CDR3 sequence: CASSELAGANVLTF. Written as DNA, the CDR3 is TGTGCCAGCAGTGAACTAGCTGGGGCCAACGTCCTGACTTTC.

This clonotype occurred many times. The chain couples TRBV7-2 to TRBJ2-7, with a tentative D call TRBD2 (6 bases). Germline CDR1 reads SGHTA; CDR2 reads FQGNSA. Between the trimmed V and J ends, which lost 5 bases and 2 bases, there was a span of 22 bases. This CDR3 is built from 17 residues. The CDR3 sequence is CASSLRGSGFTTYEQYF. The CDR3 bases are TGTGCCAGCAGCCTCCGGGGTAGCGGATTTACCACCTACGAGCAGTACTTC.

This clonotype was found many times. The rearrangement uses TRBV5-5 and TRBJ1-2, with D possibly TRBD1 on 5 matching bases. The V gene's germline CDR1 is SGHKS and CDR2 YYEKEE (reference sequence). The CDR3 extends over 12 amino acids. V was trimmed by 5 bases and J by 9 bases, leaving 14 bases between them. The CDR3 here is CASSGGLNRYTF. The CDR3 DNA reads TGTGCCAGCAGTGGGGGGTTGAATCGCTACACCTTC.

This clonotype was seen only a few times. The CDR3 DNA is TGCGCCAGCAGCCTGACTAGCGGGAGTGTCGCCGGGGAGCTGTTTTTT. The encoded protein is CASSLTSGSVAGELFF. J is TRBJ2-2 and V is TRBV5-1; 12 nucleotides match TRBD2. Germline V gene sequence: CDR1 SGHRS, CDR2 YFSETQ. The CDR3 length is 16 residues. V lost 4 bases and J lost 6; bases outside the gene matches: 7.

This clonotype was seen repeatedly, ten times or more. The chain has TRBV7-9 and TRBJ2-5; the match to TRBD2 covers 13 bases. CDR1 and CDR2 from the germline V gene are SEHNR and FQNEAQ (reference sequence). V trimming: 5 bases; J trimming: 4 bases; junction bases outside the gene matches: 10. The CDR3 runs to 17 residues. The CDR3 spells CASSAGLAGVNPETQYF. The CDR3 bases are TGTGCCAGCAGCGCCGGACTAGCGGGAGTCAACCCAGAGACCCAGTACTTC.

The V call is TRBV27, the J call TRBJ2-6; 13 bases are shared with TRBD2. J was trimmed by 4 bases and V by 6 bases; bases with no gene match: 15. Germline V gives CDR1 MNHEY, CDR2 SMNVEV (reference sequence). CDR3 length: 20 residues. CDR3 loop: CASRRQGTSGTLFGANVLTF. The CDR3 nucleotides are TGTGCCAGCAGACGCCAGGGGACTAGCGGGACCCTTTTCGGGGCCAACGTCCTGACTTTC.

This clonotype has more than one count but fewer than ten. CDR3: CASSPTKTSGSDTGELFF. In nucleotides, the CDR3 is TGTGCCAGCAGCCCAACGAAGACTAGCGGGAGTGACACCGGGGAGCTGTTTTTT. The gene calls are TRBV7-2 and TRBJ2-2, with 12 bases matching TRBD2. Germline CDR1 reads SGHTA; CDR2 reads FQGNSA. After removal of 5 bases from V and 3 bases from J, the junction contained 10 bases not matched to a gene. The CDR3 has 18 amino acids.

The rearrangement uses TRBV2 and TRBJ2-1; TRBD1 aligns across 9 bases. V dropped 4 bases and J dropped 4; count of bases not matched to a gene: 5. The CDR3 is made up of 15 amino acids. Germline CDR1 and CDR2: SNHLY and FYNNEI. CDR3 residues: CASSGGTGTYNEQFF. As DNA, the CDR3 is TGTGCCAGCAGTGGCGGGACAGGGACATACAATGAGCAGTTCTTC. Variable domain in full (rest from reference TRBV2 and TRBJ2-1): EPEVTQTPSHQVTQMGQEVILRCVPISNHLYFYWYRQILGQKVEFLVSFYNNEISEKSEIFDDQFSVERPDGSNFTLKIRSTKLEDSAMYFCASSGGTGTYNEQFFGPGTRLTVL.

This clonotype was counted ten times or more. The V and J genes are TRBV18 and TRBJ2-7; 9 nucleotides match TRBD1. Germline CDR1 and CDR2: KGHSH and LQKENI. CDR3 length: 15 residues. With V trimmed by 3 bases and J by 0 bases, 3 bases remained unmatched. In DNA form, the CDR3 reads TGTGCCAGCTCACCGGGACAGGGCCGCTCCTACGAGCAGTACTTC. This sequence encodes CASSPGQGRSYEQYF.